The 32 T cell receptor beta chains below all came from one sample that was sequenced in a study of T cells in Graves' hyperthyroidism and ophthalmopathy. The investigators amplified TCR beta CDR3 regions from RNA transcripts. An initial round of RT-PCR targeting the TCR CDR3 relied on the HTBI primer set. Via MiXCR, TCRdb re-called the multiplex PCR reads, giving one row per CDR3 protein. The repertoire includes a few hundred thousand distinct CDR3 sequences, approximately 23% of them detected once, and roughly 49% sits in the top ten. The specimen was blood. The receptor source for this set is a woman in her 70s with Graves' ophthalmopathy.

V is TRBV5-1 and J is TRBJ2-7; D possibly uses TRBD1 or TRBD2 (6 bases each). The CDR3 has 15 amino acids. Germline lookup yields CDR1 SGHRS and CDR2 YFSETQ. V lost 5 bases to trimming and J lost 0 bases, with 15 bases between them. The DNA for the CDR3 is TGCGCCAGCAGTAGGGGGGCAGGGAGCTCCTACGAGCAGTACTTC. It encodes CASSRGAGSSYEQYF.

The chain combines TRBV6-1 with TRBJ2-1, with 7 bases matching TRBD2. After removal of 7 bases from V and 12 bases from J, the junction contained 12 bases not matched to a gene. The CDR3 extends over 13 amino acids. Germline CDR1 is MNHNS and CDR2 is SASEGT. Written as DNA, the CDR3 is TGTGCCAGCACCCCGACTAGCCAAAGTGGGCAGTTCTTC. Translated: CASTPTSQSGQFF.

This chain joins TRBV20-1 and TRBJ2-1; TRBD2 matches at 11 bases. Germline V gives CDR1 DFQATT, CDR2 SNEGSKA (reference sequence). CDR3 length: 17 amino acids. The J segment lost 4 bases and the V segment lost 0 bases, leaving 8 bases of the junction unmatched. DNA for the CDR3: TGCAGTGCTAGAGATCTTAGCGGGAGGGCTGGTTACAATGAGCAGTTCTTC. Translated: CSARDLSGRAGYNEQFF.

The rearrangement joins TRBV12-3 or TRBV12-4 to TRBJ1-5, with D unclear. The CDR3 is 15 amino acids. Trimming cost V 2 bases and J 1 base, with 9 bases left between them. The CDR3 region is CASSLYEVSNQPQHF. CDR3 DNA sequence: TGTGCCAGCAGTTTATATGAGGTCAGCAATCAGCCCCAGCATTTT.

This rearrangement joins TRBV5-1 to TRBJ2-7; 9 nucleotides match TRBD1. Germline V gene data show CDR1 as SGHRS and CDR2 as YFSETQ. V gave up 2 bases and J gave up 5 bases; unmatched junction bases: 5. The CDR3 contains 14 residues. CDR3 bases: TGCGCCAGCAGCTTAAACAGGGGGCTGGACGAGCAGTACTTC. Protein sequence: CASSLNRGLDEQYF. Based on the CDR3 plus reference TRBV5-1 and TRBJ2-7, the full variable domain is KAGVTQTPRYLIKTRGQQVTLSCSPISGHRSVSWYQQTPGQGLQFLFEYFSETQRNKGNFPGRFSGRQFSNSRSEMNVSTLELGDSALYLCASSLNRGLDEQYFGPGTRLTVT.

The genes are TRBV3-1 and TRBJ2-5, with 14 bases that match TRBD2. Germline lookup yields CDR1 LGHDT and CDR2 YNNKEL (reference sequence). This CDR3 contains 16 residues. After removal of 4 bases from V and 3 bases from J, the junction contained 4 bases not matched to a gene. The CDR3 coding sequence is TGTGCCAGCAGCCCCTTGGGACTAGCGGGAGAAGAGACCCAGTACTTC. This sequence encodes CASSPLGLAGEETQYF.

About this clonotype itself: A much larger clone differs by one base, so this may be a read error. V is TRBV7-9 and J is TRBJ1-2; 7 bases are a match to TRBD1. The length of the CDR3 is 13 residues. Germline V gives CDR1 SEHNR, CDR2 FQNEAQ (reference sequence). The junction had 1 base not matched to a gene; V was cut back by 4 bases and J by 2 bases. The CDR3 region is CASSWDRNYGYTF. CDR3 in DNA: TGTGCCAGCAGCTGGGACAGAAACTATGGCTACACCTTC. Full variable domain (rest looked up from reference TRBV7-9 and TRBJ1-2): DTGVSQNPRHKITKRGQNVTFRCDPISEHNRLYWYRQTLGQGPEFLTYFQNEAQLEKSRLLSDRFSAERPKGSFSTLEIQRTEQGDSAMYLCASSWDRNYGYTFGSGTRLTVV.

This clonotype occurred a few times. The rearrangement links TRBV30 to TRBJ2-7, with TRBD2 identical over 8 bases. The CDR3 has 15 residues. CDR1 GTSNPN and CDR2 SVGIG come from the germline V gene (reference sequence). Trimming took 1 base from V and 3 from J; bases not matched to a gene: 8. DNA for the CDR3: TGTGCCTGGAGTGCCCCTTTGGCGGGGGGCTACGAGCAGTACTTC. It translates to CAWSAPLAGGYEQYF.

The table lists this clonotype with many counts. The V gene is TRBV7-2, the J gene TRBJ1-1; the D gene is possibly TRBD1 (6 bases). CDR3 length: 15 residues. V lost 4 bases and J lost 4, with 16 bases in between. CDR1 and CDR2 from the germline V gene are SGHTA and FQGNSA. CDR3 protein: CASSSYAGALTEAFF. Here the CDR3 DNA reads TGTGCCAGCAGCTCGTACGCAGGGGCGCTCACTGAAGCTTTCTTT.

This clonotype was counted many times. V is TRBV28 and J is TRBJ1-2, with 8 nucleotides matching TRBD1. CDR1 is MDHEN, CDR2 SYDVKM, per germline. CDR3 length equals 13 residues. Trimming at V came to 7 bases and at J to 7 bases, leaving 8 bases not matched to a gene. This CDR3 is CASTAAGGRGYTF. DNA of the CDR3: TGTGCCAGCACCGCGGCAGGGGGCCGTGGCTACACCTTC.

With respect to this clonotype: At one boundary the junction diverges from the germline segment, which might be a read error. V is TRBV18 and J is TRBJ1-1; TRBD1 matches 8 bases. Per germline, CDR1 KGHSH and CDR2 LQKENI. The CDR3 loop spans 16 amino acids. The CDR3: CAGSLFDRGQNTEAFF. The CDR3 DNA reads TGTGCCGGCTCACTATTCGACAGGGGACAGAACACTGAAGCTTTCTTT.

Comments on this clonotype: A much larger clone lies a single base off, so this may be a read error. CDR3 DNA sequence: TGTGCCATCCGGCCCGCGGGCAGGGGTAGGGAGACCCAGTACTTC. Its translation: CAIRPAGRGRETQYF. The gene calls are TRBV2 and TRBJ2-5; possibly TRBD1 for D (6 bases). Germline V CDR1 and CDR2: SNHLY, FYNNEI. V dropped 10 bases and J dropped 5 bases, with 23 bases sitting between them. CDR3 length: 15 amino acids. Combining the CDR3 with reference TRBV2 and TRBJ2-5 gives the whole variable domain EPEVTQTPSHQVTQMGQEVILRCVPISNHLYFYWYRQILGQKVEFLVSFYNNEISEKSEIFDDQFSVERPDGSNFTLKIRSTKLEDSAMYFCAIRPAGRGRETQYFGPGTRLLVL.

This clonotype appeared a few times. This chain connects TRBV11-2 to TRBJ2-1, with 9 bases that match TRBD2. The germline V gene encodes CDR1 SGHAT and CDR2 FQNNGV. The CDR3 consists of 17 residues. V was clipped by 5 bases and J by 2 bases; unmatched bases: 10. CDR3 nucleotides: TGTGCCAGCAGCCACACAGGGGCGGGAGGGCCCTACAATGAGCAGTTCTTC. Encoded protein: CASSHTGAGGPYNEQFF. Supplemented by reference TRBV11-2 and TRBJ2-1, the full variable domain reads EAGVAQSPRYKIIEKRQSVAFWCNPISGHATLYWYQQILGQGPKLLIQFQNNGVVDDSQLPKDRFSAERLKGVDSTLKIQPAKLEDSAVYLCASSHTGAGGPYNEQFFGPGTRLTVL.

This clonotype was counted only a few times. This chain joins TRBV9 and TRBJ2-5, with 15 bases fitting TRBD2. With 3 bases clipped from V and 5 bases from J, the junction kept 8 bases outside the gene matches. Per the germline V gene, CDR1 is SGDLS and CDR2 is YYNGEE. This CDR3 region has 17 residues. This CDR3 reads CASSEGLAGGPRETQYF. The CDR3 nucleotides read TGTGCCAGCAGCGAAGGACTAGCGGGAGGGCCTCGGGAGACCCAGTACTTC.

This clonotype was recorded many times. The chain joins TRBV30 to TRBJ2-2, with D perhaps TRBD1 (6 bases). This CDR3 has 13 amino acids. Germline V CDR1 and CDR2: GTSNPN, SVGIG (reference sequence). The CDR3: CGLQGNLGGELFF. CDR3 bases: TGTGGTCTGCAGGGGAATCTAGGCGGGGAGCTGTTTTTT.

This clonotype was seen a few times. The rearrangement uses TRBV11-2 and TRBJ2-4; 7 positions agree with TRBD2. CDR1 is SGHAT, CDR2 FQNNGV, per germline. The CDR3 extends over 15 amino acids. Germline trimming cut 4 bases from V and 7 bases from J; bases unmatched to any gene: 10. The CDR3 sequence is CASSSLGGRGNIQYF. DNA of the CDR3: TGTGCCAGCAGCTCTCTAGGCGGGAGAGGGAACATTCAGTACTTC. Drawing the rest from reference TRBV11-2 and TRBJ2-4, the complete variable domain is EAGVAQSPRYKIIEKRQSVAFWCNPISGHATLYWYQQILGQGPKLLIQFQNNGVVDDSQLPKDRFSAERLKGVDSTLKIQPAKLEDSAVYLCASSSLGGRGNIQYFGAGTRLSVL.

This clonotype was counted ten times or more. This sequence joins TRBV7-8 and TRBJ2-5; D unresolved. Trimming pared 6 bases from V and 5 bases from J, leaving 7 bases between. CDR3 length: 11 residues. Germline V CDR1 and CDR2: SGHVS, FQNEAQ. The CDR3 protein is CASSLTETQYF. CDR3 bases: TGTGCCAGCAGTTTAACGGAGACCCAGTACTTC.

This rearrangement joins TRBV10-3 to TRBJ1-1; the D is unclear. The V end was cut by 2 bases, the J end by 8 bases, with 12 bases between. The CDR3 spans 13 residues. Germline V gene lookup returns CDR1 ENHRY and CDR2 SYGVKD. CDR3: CAISEPVRWEAFF. CDR3 sequence (DNA): TGTGCCATCAGTGAGCCAGTCAGATGGGAAGCTTTCTTT.

This clonotype was counted many times. J is TRBJ1-5 and V is TRBV5-8; TRBD1 aligns across 8 bases. This CDR3 is 15 amino acids long. Germline assignment: CDR1 SGHTS and CDR2 YDEGEE. Trimming took 5 bases from V and 2 from J; bases not matched to a gene: 6. CDR3 coding DNA: TGTGCCAGCAGGGCAGGGGGCTTAGGCAATCAGCCCCAGCATTTT. Its translation is CASRAGGLGNQPQHF.

The V and J genes are TRBV20-1 and TRBJ2-5, with 14 bases matching TRBD2. From germline, CDR1 is DFQATT and CDR2 SNEGSKA (reference sequence). The CDR3 contains 15 residues. V shed 2 bases and J 5 bases; nucleotides not matched to a gene: 4. CDR3 protein: CSARQTSGREETQYF. In DNA, the CDR3 is TGCAGTGCTAGACAGACTAGCGGGAGGGAGGAGACCCAGTACTTC.

Ten or more counts support this clonotype. The rearrangement links TRBV28 to TRBJ1-5; D possibly corresponds to TRBD1 (6 bases). The CDR3 loop spans 13 amino acids. Germline V CDR1 and CDR2: MDHEN, SYDVKM. Trimming left V 5 bases short and J 6 bases short, with 11 bases between. CDR3 sequence: CASSSTGSQPQHF. CDR3 DNA: TGTGCCAGCAGTAGCACAGGGAGTCAGCCCCAGCATTTT.

The rearrangement uses TRBV7-2 and TRBJ2-2; D may be TRBD1 (7 bases). CDR1 SGHTA and CDR2 FQGNSA come from the germline V gene. There are 16 residues in the CDR3. Deletions cut 5 bases from V and 7 bases from J, with 20 bases between. The CDR3 sequence: CASSPWTGGQGGELFF. In DNA form, the CDR3 reads TGTGCCAGCAGCCCCTGGACAGGAGGGCAGGGCGGGGAGCTGTTTTTT.

This clonotype was detected only a few times. The chain links TRBV7-9 to TRBJ1-4, with 9 bases lining up with TRBD1. In germline, CDR1 is SEHNR, CDR2 FQNEAQ (reference sequence). V lost 5 bases and J lost 1; bases outside the gene matches: 5. The length of the CDR3 is 16 residues. CDR3 DNA sequence: TGTGCCAGCAGCAAATCGACAGGGGGAACTAATGAAAAACTGTTTTTT. Amino acid sequence: CASSKSTGGTNEKLFF.

The chain joins TRBV11-2 to TRBJ2-7; D possibly corresponds to TRBD2 (5 bases). Deletions cut 3 bases from V and 2 bases from J, with 29 bases between. CDR1 and CDR2 (germline): SGHAT, FQNNGV. The CDR3 has 20 residues. The CDR3 sequence: CASSLGREEIPKSFTYEQYF. In DNA form, the CDR3 reads TGTGCCAGCAGCTTGGGGAGAGAGGAAATCCCAAAATCCTTTACCTACGAGCAGTACTTC.

The chain couples TRBV5-5 to TRBJ1-2; D perhaps matches TRBD1 (5 bases). V dropped 4 bases and J dropped 3 bases, with 16 bases sitting between them. The CDR3 has 15 amino acids. The germline gives CDR1 SGHKS, CDR2 YYEKEE (reference sequence). The CDR3 reads CASSPWDLGDYGYTF. The DNA of the CDR3 is TGTGCCAGCAGCCCCTGGGACCTGGGGGACTATGGCTACACCTTC.

This clonotype has at least ten counts. The V gene is TRBV12-3 or TRBV12-4, the J gene TRBJ1-5; the D is unclear. The CDR3 contains 15 residues. V lost 3 bases and J 0 bases, leaving 9 bases between the germline ends. The CDR3 DNA is TGTGCCAGCAGTTTTTATAGGGATAGCAATCAGCCCCAGCATTTT. Its protein product is CASSFYRDSNQPQHF.

The V gene is TRBV7-9, the J gene TRBJ2-7; D is unresolved. Trimming removed 10 bases from V and 1 base from J, with 11 bases in between. The germline gives CDR1 SEHNR, CDR2 FQNEAQ (reference sequence). The CDR3 runs to 12 residues. This CDR3 is CANDPGSYEQYF. DNA for the CDR3: TGTGCCAATGATCCGGGTTCCTACGAGCAGTACTTC.

The CDR3 bases are TGTGCCAGCAGCTTGGCCAACTCAGCCTACGAGCAGTACTTC. It codes for CASSLANSAYEQYF. The chain recombines TRBV5-4 with TRBJ2-7; D remains ambiguous. The CDR3 is made up of 14 amino acids. The V end was cut by 0 bases, the J end by 2 bases, with 9 bases between. Per the germline V gene, CDR1 is SGHNT and CDR2 is YYREEE (reference sequence).

The chain carries TRBV5-8 and TRBJ2-5; D could derive from TRBD1 or TRBD2 (5 bases each). Trimming removed 3 bases at V and 2 bases at J, with 17 bases between. CDR3 length: 16 amino acids. Germline V gives CDR1 SGHTS, CDR2 YDEGEE. The CDR3 reads CASSSPIRWGQETQYF. The CDR3 region has the DNA TGTGCCAGCAGCTCCCCTATCCGTTGGGGGCAAGAGACCCAGTACTTC.

This clonotype occurred once. A much larger clonotype is one base distant, so this may be a read error. The J gene is TRBJ2-2, the V gene TRBV12-5; TRBD1 might be the D (5 bases). V was cut by 2 bases and J by 4 bases, with 11 bases left in between. Per the germline V gene, CDR1 is LGHNT and CDR2 is FRNRAP. The CDR3 consists of 15 residues. The CDR3 nucleotides are TGTGCTAGTGGTTTGTCGGCAGGGATCACCGGGGAGCTGTTTTTT. This sequence encodes CASGLSAGITGELFF.

This clonotype was counted a few times. The chain employs TRBV5-1 and TRBJ1-1, with TRBD1 identical over 9 bases. Germline lookup yields CDR1 SGHRS and CDR2 YFSETQ. J gave up 2 bases and V 4 bases, and 6 bases lay outside the gene matches. The CDR3 covers 15 residues. Written as DNA, the CDR3 is TGCGCCAGCAGCCACATACAGGGGGCAAACACTGAAGCTTTCTTT. Protein: CASSHIQGANTEAFF.

This clonotype came up many times. J is TRBJ2-1 and V is TRBV2; 7 bases line up with TRBD2. Germline V gene data show CDR1 as SNHLY and CDR2 as FYNNEI. The CDR3 sequence is 14 residues long. V lost 6 bases to trimming and J lost 2 bases; unmatched junction nucleotides: 4. In DNA form, the CDR3 reads TGTGCCAGCAGCGGGACTATGGCCTACAATGAGCAGTTCTTC. Translation gives CASSGTMAYNEQFF. Together with reference TRBV2 and TRBJ2-1, the CDR3 gives the full variable domain: EPEVTQTPSHQVTQMGQEVILRCVPISNHLYFYWYRQILGQKVEFLVSFYNNEISEKSEIFDDQFSVERPDGSNFTLKIRSTKLEDSAMYFCASSGTMAYNEQFFGPGTRLTVL.